This T cell receptor beta chain was recorded in a study of T cell repertoires in cytomegalovirus infection. About the study: Recently identified HLA-C-restricted CMV epitopes were among the peptides used. Evidence of both CMV infection and a matching HLA type came from public TCR beta signatures.

The V gene's germline CDR1 is SNHLY and CDR2 FYNNEI. The CDR3 runs 14 residues. V lost 7 bases, J lost 4 bases, and 7 bases stayed unmatched. TCRdb reanalysed the reads using MiXCR and keeps one entry per CDR3 protein. Here the sample spans 550,000 to 700,000 distinct CDR3 sequences, approximately 40% being singletons. With respect to this clonotype: Its antigen remains unknown.

Here the sequenced sample was cultured PBMCs, taken from culture after CMV antigen stimulation. The chain carries TRBV2 and TRBJ1-1; 9 positions agree with TRBD1. The receptor was isolated from a human donor in good health (CMV status not recorded). Some clones in this sample may be carry-over from other donors' samples. CDR3: CASMTRTGATEAFF. The CDR3, as DNA: TGTGCCAGCATGACGAGGACAGGGGCCACTGAAGCTTTCTTT.